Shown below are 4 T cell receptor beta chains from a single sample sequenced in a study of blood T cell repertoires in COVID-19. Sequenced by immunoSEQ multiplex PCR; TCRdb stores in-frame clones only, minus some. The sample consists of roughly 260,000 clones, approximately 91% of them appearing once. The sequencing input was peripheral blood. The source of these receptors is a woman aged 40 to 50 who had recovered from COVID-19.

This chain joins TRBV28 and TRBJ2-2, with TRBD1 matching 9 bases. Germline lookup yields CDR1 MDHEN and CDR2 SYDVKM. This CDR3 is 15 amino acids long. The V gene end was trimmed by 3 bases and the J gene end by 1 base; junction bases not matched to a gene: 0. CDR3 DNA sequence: TGTGCCAGCAGTTTGACAGGGGGGAACACCGGGGAGCTGTTTTTT. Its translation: CASSLTGGNTGELFF.

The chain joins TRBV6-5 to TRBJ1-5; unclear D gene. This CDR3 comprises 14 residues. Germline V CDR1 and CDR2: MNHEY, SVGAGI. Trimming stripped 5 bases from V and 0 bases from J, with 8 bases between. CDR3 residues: CASSRQYSNQPQHF. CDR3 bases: TGTGCCAGCAGTAGACAATATAGCAATCAGCCCCAGCATTTT.

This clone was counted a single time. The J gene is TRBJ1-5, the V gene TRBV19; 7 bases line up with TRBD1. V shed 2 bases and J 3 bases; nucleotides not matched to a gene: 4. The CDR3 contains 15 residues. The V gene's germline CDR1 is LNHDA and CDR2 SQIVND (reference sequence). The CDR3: CASSIWGQSNQPQHF. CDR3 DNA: TGTGCCAGTAGTATATGGGGACAGTCCAATCAGCCCCAGCATTTT.

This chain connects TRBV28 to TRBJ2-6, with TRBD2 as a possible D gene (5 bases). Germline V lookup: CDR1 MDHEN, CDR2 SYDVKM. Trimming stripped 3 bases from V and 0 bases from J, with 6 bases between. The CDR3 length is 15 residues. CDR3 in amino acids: CASSFGSSGANVLTF. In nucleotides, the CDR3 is TGTGCCAGCAGTTTTGGGAGCTCTGGGGCCAACGTCCTGACTTTC.